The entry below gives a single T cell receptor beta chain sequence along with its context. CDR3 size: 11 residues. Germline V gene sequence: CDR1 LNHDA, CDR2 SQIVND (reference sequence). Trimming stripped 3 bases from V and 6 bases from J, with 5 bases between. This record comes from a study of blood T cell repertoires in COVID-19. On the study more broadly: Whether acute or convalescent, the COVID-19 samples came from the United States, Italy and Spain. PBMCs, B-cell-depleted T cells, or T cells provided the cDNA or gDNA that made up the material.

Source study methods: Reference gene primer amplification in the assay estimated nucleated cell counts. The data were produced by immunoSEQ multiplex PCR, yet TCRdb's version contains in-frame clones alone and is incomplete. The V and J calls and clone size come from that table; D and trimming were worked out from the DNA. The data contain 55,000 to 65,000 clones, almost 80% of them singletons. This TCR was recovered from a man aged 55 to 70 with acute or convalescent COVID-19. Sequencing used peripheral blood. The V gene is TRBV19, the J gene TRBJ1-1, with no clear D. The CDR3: CASSMGPEAFF. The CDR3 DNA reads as TGTGCCAGTAGTATGGGCCCTGAAGCTTTCTTT.